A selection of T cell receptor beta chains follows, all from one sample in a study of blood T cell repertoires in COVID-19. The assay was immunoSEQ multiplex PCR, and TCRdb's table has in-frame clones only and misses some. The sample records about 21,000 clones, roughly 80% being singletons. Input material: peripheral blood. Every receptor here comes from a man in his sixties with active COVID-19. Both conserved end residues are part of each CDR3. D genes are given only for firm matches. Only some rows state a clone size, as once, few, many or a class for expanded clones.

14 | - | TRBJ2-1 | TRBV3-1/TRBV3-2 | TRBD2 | CASSQDGLAGVGFF | TGTGCCAGCAGCCAAGATGGCCTAGCGGGTGTAGGGTTCTTC
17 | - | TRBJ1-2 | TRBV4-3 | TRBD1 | CASSPRKTGTASYGYTF | TGCGCCAGCAGCCCCCGTAAAACCGGGACAGCCTCCTATGGCTACACCTTC
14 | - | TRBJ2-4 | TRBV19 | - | CASSILDPLSIQYF | TGTGCCAGTAGTATACTCGATCCCCTAAGCATTCAGTACTTC
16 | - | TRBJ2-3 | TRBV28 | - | CASSPADRLSTDTQYF | TGTGCCAGCAGCCCCGCCGACCGACTTAGCACAGATACGCAGTATTTT
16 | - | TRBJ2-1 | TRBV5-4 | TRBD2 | CASSELAGLTYNEQFF | TGTGCCAGCAGCGAACTAGCGGGGTTGACCTACAATGAGCAGTTCTTC
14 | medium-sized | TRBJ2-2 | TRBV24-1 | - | CATSDGTFTGELFF | TGTGCCACCAGTGATGGGACTTTTACCGGGGAGCTGTTTTTT
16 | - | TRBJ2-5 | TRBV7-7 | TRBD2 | CASSKGLAGGGETQYF | TGTGCTAGCAGCAAAGGACTAGCGGGAGGCGGTGAGACCCAGTACTTC
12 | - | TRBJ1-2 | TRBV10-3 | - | CAISLDRYGYTF | TGTGCCATCAGTCTCGACAGGTATGGCTACACCTTC
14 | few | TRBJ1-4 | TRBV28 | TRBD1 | CASRLTGDSEKLFF | TGTGCCAGCAGACTTACAGGGGATAGTGAAAAACTGTTTTTT
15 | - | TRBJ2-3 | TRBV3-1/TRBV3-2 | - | CASSQWETVTDTQYF | TGTGCCAGCAGCCAGTGGGAGACCGTCACAGATACGCAGTATTTT
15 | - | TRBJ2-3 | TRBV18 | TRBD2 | CASSQLAGGTDTQYF | TGTGCCAGCTCACAACTAGCGGGAGGCACAGATACGCAGTATTTT
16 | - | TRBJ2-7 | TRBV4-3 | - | CASSQDQAGASYEQYF | TGCGCCAGCAGCCAAGATCAGGCGGGGGCGTCCTACGAGCAGTACTTC
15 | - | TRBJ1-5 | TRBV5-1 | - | CASSFNPGSNQPQHF | TGCGCCAGCAGCTTTAATCCAGGATCTAATCAGCCCCAGCATTTT
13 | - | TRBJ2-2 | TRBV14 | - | CASSRANTGELFF | TGTGCCAGCAGCCGCGCGAACACCGGGGAGCTGTTTTTT
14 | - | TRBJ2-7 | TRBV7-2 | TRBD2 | CASSFGGSGSEQYF | TGTGCCAGCAGCTTCGGGGGGAGTGGGTCCGAGCAGTACTTC
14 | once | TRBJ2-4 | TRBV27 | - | CASSPNPSTNIQYF | TGTGCCAGCAGTCCTAACCCCTCCACAAACATTCAGTACTTC
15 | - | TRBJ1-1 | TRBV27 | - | CASRSSGTPNTEAFF | TGTGCCAGCAGGTCATCCGGGACACCGAACACTGAAGCTTTCTTT
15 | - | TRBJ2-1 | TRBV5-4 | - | CASSLDSGGYNEQFF | TGTGCCAGCAGCTTGGACTCAGGGGGGTACAATGAGCAGTTCTTC
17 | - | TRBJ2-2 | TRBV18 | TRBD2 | CASSPPGLAENTGELFF | TGTGCCAGCTCACCACCCGGACTAGCGGAGAACACCGGGGAGCTGTTTTTT
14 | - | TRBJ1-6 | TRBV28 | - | CASSLSKTGSPLHF | TGTGCCAGCAGTTTATCCAAAACCGGTTCACCCCTCCACTTT
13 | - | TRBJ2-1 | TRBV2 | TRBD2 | CASKTSGSNEQFF | TGTGCCAGCAAGACTAGCGGGAGTAATGAGCAGTTCTTC
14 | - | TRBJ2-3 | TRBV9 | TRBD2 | CASNLAGGADTQYF | TGTGCCAGCAACCTAGCGGGAGGGGCAGATACGCAGTATTTT
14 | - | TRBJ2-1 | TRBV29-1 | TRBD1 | CSVLGQGGMGEQFF | TGCAGCGTTCTTGGACAGGGCGGAATGGGGGAGCAGTTCTTC
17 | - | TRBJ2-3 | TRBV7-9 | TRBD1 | CASSLHGQGLPTDTQYF | TGTGCCAGCAGCCTTCATGGACAGGGGTTGCCCACAGATACGCAGTATTTT
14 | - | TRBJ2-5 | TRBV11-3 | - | CASSLRRGRETQYF | TGTGCCAGCAGCCTAAGACGGGGGAGAGAGACCCAGTACTTC
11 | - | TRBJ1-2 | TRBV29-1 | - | CSVPQGYGYTF | TGCAGCGTTCCTCAGGGGTATGGCTACACCTTC
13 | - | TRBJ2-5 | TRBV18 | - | CASSPNRQETQYF | TGTGCCAGCTCACCGAACAGGCAAGAGACCCAGTACTTC
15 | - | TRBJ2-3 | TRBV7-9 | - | CASTQGLASTDTQYF | TGTGCCAGCACCCAAGGGTTAGCTAGCACAGATACGCAGTATTTT
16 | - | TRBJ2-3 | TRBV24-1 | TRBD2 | CATSDPGASGRDTQYF | TGTGCCACCAGTGATCCCGGGGCTAGCGGGAGGGATACGCAGTATTTT
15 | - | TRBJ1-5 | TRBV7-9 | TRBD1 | CASSSGQGGHQPQHF | TGTGCCAGCAGCTCCGGACAGGGTGGGCATCAGCCCCAGCATTTT
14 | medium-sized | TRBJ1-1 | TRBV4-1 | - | CASSPNPGSTEAFF | TGCGCCAGCAGCCCCAACCCAGGGTCCACTGAAGCTTTCTTT
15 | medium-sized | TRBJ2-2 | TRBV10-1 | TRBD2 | CASSEFAGGAGELFF | TGCGCCAGCAGTGAGTTTGCGGGAGGGGCCGGGGAGCTGTTTTTT
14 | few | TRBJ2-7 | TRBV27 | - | CASSSRPVTYEQYF | TGTGCCAGCAGTTCCCGCCCGGTGACCTACGAGCAGTACTTC
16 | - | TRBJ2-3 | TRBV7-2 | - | CASSKDGGTRTDTQYF | TGTGCCAGCAGCAAAGACGGCGGGACGCGCACAGATACGCAGTATTTT
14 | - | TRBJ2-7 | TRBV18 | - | CASSPLAELGEQYF | TGTGCCAGCTCACCACTAGCGGAGCTCGGGGAGCAGTACTTC
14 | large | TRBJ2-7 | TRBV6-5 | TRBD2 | CASSYKASGYEQYF | TGTGCCAGCAGTTACAAGGCTAGCGGCTACGAGCAGTACTTC
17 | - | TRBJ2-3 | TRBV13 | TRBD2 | CASSLGTSGRAPDTQYF | TGTGCCAGCAGCTTGGGGACTAGCGGGAGGGCCCCAGATACGCAGTATTTT
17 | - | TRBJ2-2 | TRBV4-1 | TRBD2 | CASSQDSAGANTGELFF | TGCGCCAGCAGCCAAGATTCGGCGGGGGCGAACACCGGGGAGCTGTTTTTT
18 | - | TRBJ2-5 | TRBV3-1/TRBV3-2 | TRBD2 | CASSQFPQLALSAETQYF | TGTGCCAGCAGCCAATTCCCCCAACTAGCGCTAAGCGCGGAGACCCAGTACTTC
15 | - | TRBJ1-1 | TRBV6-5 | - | CASIPAGRGNTEAFF | TGTGCCAGCATCCCCGCAGGGAGGGGAAACACTGAAGCTTTCTTT
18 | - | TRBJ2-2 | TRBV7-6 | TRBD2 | CASSPTGTSGSAGGELFF | TGTGCCAGCAGCCCTACTGGGACTAGCGGGTCCGCGGGTGGGGAGCTGTTTTTT
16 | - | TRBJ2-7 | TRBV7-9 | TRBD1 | CASSQIATGVSYEQYF | TGTGCCAGCAGCCAAATTGCGACAGGGGTAAGCTACGAGCAGTACTTC